This TCR beta chain came from a study of T-cell memory formation after mild COVID-19. Trimming took 4 bases from V and 7 from J; bases not matched to a gene: 6. The length of the CDR3 is 14 residues. CDR1 and CDR2 from the germline V gene are SGHRS and YFSETQ. Study results and limitations: Largely, contracting CD4+ clones fell within CM and EM, and contracting CD8+ clones within EMRA.

Comments on this clonotype: Its antigen remains unidentified.

Constant-segment primers served in 5'RACE that generated TCR alpha and TCR beta cDNA libraries bearing sample barcodes and UMIs. TCRdb reprocessed the 5' RACE reads with MiXCR, giving one entry per CDR3 protein. This table has around 310,000 distinct CDR3 sequences, roughly an eighth appearing once. This chain connects TRBV5-1 to TRBJ2-1; TRBD1 agrees at 9 bases. The sequenced sample consisted of PBMCs or a T cell subset sorted from them (not recorded which). This receptor was obtained from a man younger than 35 who had mild COVID-19 (a few samples of this study predate the infection). Cell type and time point are not known. The CDR3 nucleotides read TGCGCCAGCAGCCGACCGGGACAGGGAAATGAGCAGTTCTTC. Translated, it gives CASSRPGQGNEQFF.